The clone carrying this T cell receptor (beta chain) occurred many times. Its target is unknown. This sample was included in a study of CD8+CD57+ T cells in acquired aplastic anemia. As for the study in general: Yields of DNA that came from sorted CD4+ and CD8+ cells averaged approximately 3.2 ug. Whole-study findings and limits: It was found that twenty-nine CD8+ CDR3 sequences were shared between patients and controls. Controls did not differ significantly from patients in CD8+ Simpson's diversity.

Between the trimmed V and J ends, which lost 5 bases and 7 bases, there was a span of 15 bases. The germline CDR1 and CDR2 sequences are SNHLY and FYNNEI. CDR3 length equals 15 residues. It was genomic DNA that served as the template for profiling TCR beta VDJ and CDR3. TCRdb re-derived calls from the reads in MiXCR, one entry per CDR3 protein. The sample includes approximately 190,000 distinct CDR3 sequences, just under 50% of them seen just once. An expansion of CD8+CD57+ cells by flow cytometry had been shown in patients chosen for sequencing. Patients had undergone no therapy by the time their blood was sampled.

This clonotype originated in a human donor with aplastic anemia. V gene TRBV2 combines with J gene TRBJ1-6; D is perhaps TRBD1 (5 bases). Sequences were obtained from sorted CD4+, CD8+, or CD8+CD57+ T cells (not recorded which) from PBMCs. The CDR3 sequence is CASSSDSNLNSPLHF. DNA for the CDR3: TGTGCCAGCAGTTCCGACAGCAATTTGAATTCACCCCTCCACTTT.